Listed below are T cell receptor beta chains from one sample, sequenced in a study of monozygotic twins with inflammatory bowel disease. TCRdb reworked the 5' RACE reads into one entry per CDR3 protein, no DNA. The listing records 400,000 or so distinct CDR3 sequences. The sequenced material came from blood. These receptors came from a human donor with ulcerative colitis or Crohn's disease, or a healthy co-twin of an affected twin (not recorded which). The CDR3 runs from the conserved cysteine through the conserved F or W.

V	J	CDR3
TRBV19	TRBJ2-7	CASSILRGQGTYEQYF
TRBV5-6	TRBJ2-3	CASSILAGGIDTQYF
TRBV5-1	TRBJ2-2	CASSLEYQSANTGELFF
TRBV5-1	TRBJ1-1	CASRGIAVDTEAFF
TRBV12-3/TRBV12-4	TRBJ2-2	CASSRLSRELFF
TRBV5-1	TRBJ2-5	CASSANGQGAWETQYF
TRBV18	TRBJ2-7	CASSPDQNSYEQYF
TRBV5-1	TRBJ2-7	CASSSGQGTYEQYF
TRBV2	TRBJ1-2	CASSVRDGYGYTF
TRBV28	TRBJ2-1	CASSPAGAGSYNEQFF
TRBV29-1	TRBJ1-2	CSVERDTNGYTF
TRBV10-3	TRBJ2-1	CAISATTQFNEQFF
TRBV16	TRBJ2-7	CASSPPSGRGMTYEQYF
TRBV4-1	TRBJ2-7	CASSHGDTYEQYF
TRBV7-6	TRBJ2-2	CASSRGLGELFF
TRBV7-2	TRBJ2-1	CASSLVGTEPYNEQFF
TRBV30	TRBJ1-5	CAWSPGTGGNQPQHF
TRBV18	TRBJ1-1	CASSSIQEVKDTEAFF
TRBV29-1	TRBJ2-7	CSVPGTGPYEQYF
TRBV27	TRBJ1-1	CASRARDRATKAFF
TRBV20-1	TRBJ2-1	CSARVVGDLREQFF
TRBV5-1	TRBJ2-3	CASSGDVTGRNTQYF
TRBV5-1	TRBJ1-3	CASSPGGTGNTIYF
TRBV12-3/TRBV12-4	TRBJ2-1	CASSPNREQFF
TRBV20-1	TRBJ1-4	CSARDLGQGSVRLFF
TRBV7-2	TRBJ2-1	CASSTRQRGGPNEQFF
TRBV24-1	TRBJ2-3	CATSDPRGADTQYF
TRBV9	TRBJ2-5	CASSVAQTRETQYF
TRBV5-6	TRBJ2-2	CASSSPDSGNTGELFF